This T cell receptor (beta chain) was recovered during a study of read filtering for tumor transcriptome and immune sequencing. Study-level background: DNase treatment preceded whole-transcriptome library preparation.

This clonotype was counted many times. The CDR3 is 11 residues long. V was pared by 5 bases and J by 10 bases, with 12 bases between. Looked up from germline, CDR1 is DFQATT and CDR2 is SNEGSKA (reference sequence). The library was built from about 400 ng RNA with molecular barcoded adaptors for alpha/delta and beta/gamma chains. TCRdb independently ran MiXCR on the reads; one entry per CDR3 protein. This sample has roughly 90,000 distinct CDR3 sequences; approximately 21% occur once, and the top ten carry roughly 10%. Specimen: a population of CD138-negative cells sorted from bone marrow. This rearrangement joins TRBV20-1 to TRBJ2-1, with D uncertain. The source is a donor at least 40 years old with multiple myeloma. CDR3 nucleotide sequence: TGCAGTGCTGCTCGATCAGGAGAGCAGTTCTTC. As protein: CSAARSGEQFF.